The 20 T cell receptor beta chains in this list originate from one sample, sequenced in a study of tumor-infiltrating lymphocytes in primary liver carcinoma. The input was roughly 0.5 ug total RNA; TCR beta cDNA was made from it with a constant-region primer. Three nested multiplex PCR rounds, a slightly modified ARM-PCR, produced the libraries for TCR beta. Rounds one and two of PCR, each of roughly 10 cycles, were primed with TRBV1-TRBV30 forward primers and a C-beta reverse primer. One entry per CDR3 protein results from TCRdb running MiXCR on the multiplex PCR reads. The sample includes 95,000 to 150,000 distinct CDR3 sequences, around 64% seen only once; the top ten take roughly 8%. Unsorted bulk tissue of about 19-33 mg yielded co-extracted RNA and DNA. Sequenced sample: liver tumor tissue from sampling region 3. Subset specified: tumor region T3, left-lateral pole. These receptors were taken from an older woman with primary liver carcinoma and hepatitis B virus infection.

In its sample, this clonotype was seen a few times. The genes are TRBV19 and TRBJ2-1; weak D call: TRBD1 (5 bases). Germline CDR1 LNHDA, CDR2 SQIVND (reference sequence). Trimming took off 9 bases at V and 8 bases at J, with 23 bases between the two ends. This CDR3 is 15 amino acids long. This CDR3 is CARDRVGGHVHEQFF. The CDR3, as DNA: TGTGCCAGGGATCGGGTTGGTGGACATGTTCATGAGCAGTTCTTC.

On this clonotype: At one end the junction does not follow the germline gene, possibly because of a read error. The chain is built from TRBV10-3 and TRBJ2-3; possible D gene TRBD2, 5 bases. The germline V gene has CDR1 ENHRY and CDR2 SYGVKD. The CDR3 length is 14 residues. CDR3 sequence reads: CAISESPSPETQYF. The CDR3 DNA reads TGTGCCATCAGTGAATCCCCTAGCCCAGAAACGCAGTATTTT.

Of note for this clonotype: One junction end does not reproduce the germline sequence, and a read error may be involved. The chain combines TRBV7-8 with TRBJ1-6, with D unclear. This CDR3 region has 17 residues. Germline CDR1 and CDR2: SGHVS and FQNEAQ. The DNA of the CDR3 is TGTGTCAGCAGCTTAGCGGGAACGGCCCTATATAATTCACCACTCCACTTT. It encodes CVSSLAGTALYNSPLHF.

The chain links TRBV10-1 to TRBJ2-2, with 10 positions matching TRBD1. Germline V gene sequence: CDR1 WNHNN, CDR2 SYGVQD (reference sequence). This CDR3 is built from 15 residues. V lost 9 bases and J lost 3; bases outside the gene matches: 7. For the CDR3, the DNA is TGCGCCAGTTGTGGGGGACAGGGGTACACCGGGGAGCTGTTTTTT. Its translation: CASCGGQGYTGELFF.

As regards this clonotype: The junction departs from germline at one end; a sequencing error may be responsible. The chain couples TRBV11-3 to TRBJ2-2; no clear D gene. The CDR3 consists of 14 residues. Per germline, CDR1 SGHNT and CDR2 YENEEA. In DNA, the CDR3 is TGTGCCAGCAGCTTGGCTAGAAGGGCCGTGGAGATGTTTTTT. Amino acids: CASSLARRAVEMFF.

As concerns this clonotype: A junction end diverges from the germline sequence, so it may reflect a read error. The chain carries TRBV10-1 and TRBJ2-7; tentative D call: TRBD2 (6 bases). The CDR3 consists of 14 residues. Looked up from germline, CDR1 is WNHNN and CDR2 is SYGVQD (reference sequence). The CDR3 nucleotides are TGCGCCAGTGCCCCCAGCGGGCGGCCCTACGAGCAGCACTTC. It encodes CASAPSGRPYEQHF.

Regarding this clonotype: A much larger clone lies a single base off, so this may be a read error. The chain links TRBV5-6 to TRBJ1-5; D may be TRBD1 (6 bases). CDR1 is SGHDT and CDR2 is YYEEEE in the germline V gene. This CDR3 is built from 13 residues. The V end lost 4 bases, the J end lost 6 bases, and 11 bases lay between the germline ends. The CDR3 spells CASSRNRVQPQHF. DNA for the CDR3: TGTGCCAGCAGCCGAAACAGGGTTCAGCCCCAGCATTTT.

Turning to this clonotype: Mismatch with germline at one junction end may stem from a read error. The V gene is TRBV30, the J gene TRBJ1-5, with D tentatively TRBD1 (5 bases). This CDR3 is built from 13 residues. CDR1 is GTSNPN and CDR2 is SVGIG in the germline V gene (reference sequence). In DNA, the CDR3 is TGTGCCTGGAGTACGGACACCAATCAGTCCCAGCATTTT. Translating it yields CAWSTDTNQSQHF.

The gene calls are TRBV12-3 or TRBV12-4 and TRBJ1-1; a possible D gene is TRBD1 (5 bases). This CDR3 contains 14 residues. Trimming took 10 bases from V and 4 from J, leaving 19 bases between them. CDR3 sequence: CANTRGTFGTEAFF. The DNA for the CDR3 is TGTGCCAACACCCGGGGCACATTCGGCACTGAAGCTTTCTTT.

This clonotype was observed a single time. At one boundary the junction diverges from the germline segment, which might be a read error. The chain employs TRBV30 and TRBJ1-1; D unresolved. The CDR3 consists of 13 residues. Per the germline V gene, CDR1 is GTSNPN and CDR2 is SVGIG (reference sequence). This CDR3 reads CATRRPSNTGAFF. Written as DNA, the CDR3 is TGTGCAACGAGACGGCCGAGCAACACTGGAGCTTTCTTT.

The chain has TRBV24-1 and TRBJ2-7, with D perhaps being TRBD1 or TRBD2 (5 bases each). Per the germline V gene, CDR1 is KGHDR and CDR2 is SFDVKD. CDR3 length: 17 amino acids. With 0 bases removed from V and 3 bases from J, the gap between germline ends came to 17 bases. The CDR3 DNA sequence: TGTGCCACCAGTGATTTGCGTATGAGGGACGAACTCTACGAGCAGTACTTC. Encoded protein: CATSDLRMRDELYEQYF.

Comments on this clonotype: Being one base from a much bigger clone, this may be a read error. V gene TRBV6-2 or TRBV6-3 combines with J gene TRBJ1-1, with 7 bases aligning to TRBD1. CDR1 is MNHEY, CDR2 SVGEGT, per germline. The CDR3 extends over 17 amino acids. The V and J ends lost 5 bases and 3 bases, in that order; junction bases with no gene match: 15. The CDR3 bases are TGTGCCAGCAGTCAGTACGCCCCGGGACAGTGGTACACTGAAGCTTTCTTT. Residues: CASSQYAPGQWYTEAFF.

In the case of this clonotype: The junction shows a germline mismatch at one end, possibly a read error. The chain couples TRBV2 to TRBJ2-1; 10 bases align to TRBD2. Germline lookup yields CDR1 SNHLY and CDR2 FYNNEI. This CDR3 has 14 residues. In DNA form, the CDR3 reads TGTACCAGCAGCCCCACCAAGCGGGAGGGGGAGCAGTTCTTC. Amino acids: CTSSPTKREGEQFF.

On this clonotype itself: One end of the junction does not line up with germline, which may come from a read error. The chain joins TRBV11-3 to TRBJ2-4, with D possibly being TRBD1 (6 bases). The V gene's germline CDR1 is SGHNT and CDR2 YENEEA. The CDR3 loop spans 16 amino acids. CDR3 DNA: TGTGCCAGCAGTTCCTCTTCGGACAGAGTCGAAAACATTCAGTATTTC. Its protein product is CASSSSSDRVENIQYF.

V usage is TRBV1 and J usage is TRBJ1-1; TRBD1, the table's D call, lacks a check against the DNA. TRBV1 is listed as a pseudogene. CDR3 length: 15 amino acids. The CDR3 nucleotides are TGCACCAGCAGCCAATCCCTTCAGGGGACCACTGAAACTTTTTTT. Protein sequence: CTSSQSLQGTTETFF.

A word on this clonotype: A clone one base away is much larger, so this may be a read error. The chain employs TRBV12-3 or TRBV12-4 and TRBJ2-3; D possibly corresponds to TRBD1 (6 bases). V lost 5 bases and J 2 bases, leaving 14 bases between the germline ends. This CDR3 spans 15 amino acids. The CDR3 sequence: CASSHRARTTDTQYF. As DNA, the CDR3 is TGTGCCAGCAGTCACAGGGCGCGTACCACAGATACGCAGTATTTT.

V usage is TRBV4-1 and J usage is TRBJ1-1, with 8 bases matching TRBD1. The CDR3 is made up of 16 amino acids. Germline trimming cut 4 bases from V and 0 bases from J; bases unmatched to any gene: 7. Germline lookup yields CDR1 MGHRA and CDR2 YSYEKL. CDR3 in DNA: TGCGCCAGCAGCCTCACACAGGGGGGGGTGAACACTGAAGCTTTCTTT. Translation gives CASSLTQGGVNTEAFF.

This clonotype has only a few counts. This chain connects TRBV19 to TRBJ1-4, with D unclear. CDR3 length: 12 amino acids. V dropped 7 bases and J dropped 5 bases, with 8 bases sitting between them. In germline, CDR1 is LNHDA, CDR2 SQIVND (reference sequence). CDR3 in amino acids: CASTARNEKLFF. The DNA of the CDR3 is TGTGCCAGTACAGCGAGAAATGAAAAACTGTTTTTT.

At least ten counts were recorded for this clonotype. CDR3 amino acids: CASSTRQGGNQPQHF. The CDR3 DNA sequence: TGTGCCAGCAGTACGCGGCAGGGGGGCAATCAGCCCCAGCATTTT. The chain employs TRBV28 and TRBJ1-5, with 7 bases matching TRBD1. Germline V lookup: CDR1 MDHEN, CDR2 SYDVKM. Losses at the gene ends were 5 bases for V and 2 bases for J; bases not matched to a gene: 6. The CDR3 has 15 residues.

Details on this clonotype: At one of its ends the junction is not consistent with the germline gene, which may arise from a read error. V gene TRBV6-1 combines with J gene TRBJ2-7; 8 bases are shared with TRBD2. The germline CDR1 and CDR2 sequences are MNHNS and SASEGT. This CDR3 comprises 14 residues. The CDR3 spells CTSSAISGSYEQYF. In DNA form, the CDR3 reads TGTACCAGCAGCGCAATCAGCGGGAGCTACGAGCAGTACTTC.